Here is one TCR beta chain with its context. Its matching antigen is unknown. This CDR3 contains 15 residues. From germline, CDR1 is MNHEY and CDR2 SVGAGI. V was cut by 0 bases and J by 6 bases, with 14 bases left in between. The repertoire was sequenced with immunoSEQ multiplex PCR; TCRdb's copy has only in-frame clones and lacks some. This table has around 190,000 clones, more than 75% appearing once. These data come from a study of cytomegalovirus exposure and HLA in healthy donors. Study information: The 550 to 800 first-cohort repertoires and the 120 or so validation repertoires shared the same platform, a later analysis reported. Broader study findings: Approximately 160 TCR beta chains were listed as cytomegalovirus-associated.

V is TRBV6-5 and J is TRBJ1-1; perhaps TRBD1 as D (6 bases). The receptor comes from a man aged 25 to 45 in good health and CMV-seropositive. Material for sequencing was PBMCs. The CDR3: CASSYSPGQRAEAFF. CDR3 coding DNA: TGTGCCAGCAGTTACTCGCCCGGACAGCGAGCTGAAGCTTTCTTT.